The 24 T cell receptor beta chains below were found in one sample sequenced in a study of CD8+ T cells in alopecia areata. As the sequencing template, cDNA was produced by extracting RNA and reverse transcribing it. Profiling relied on immunoSEQ multiplex PCR, and the TCRdb table lists in-frame clones only, not all of them. The profile shows roughly 60,000 clones, about 40% of them singletons. The specimen was NKG2D-low CD8+ T cells sorted from blood. The receptor set was obtained from a human donor with alopecia areata.

This clone was picked up a small number of times. This chain connects TRBV19 to TRBJ2-3; TRBD2 matches at 12 bases. Germline trimming cut 9 bases from V and 3 bases from J; bases unmatched to any gene: 7. Germline V gene lookup returns CDR1 LNHDA and CDR2 SQIVND (reference sequence). The CDR3 runs to 15 residues. The CDR3 region has the DNA TGTGCCAGCGATGACGGACTAGCGGGAACAGATACGCAGTATTTT. It codes for CASDDGLAGTDTQYF.

V and J are TRBV2 and TRBJ2-7; maybe TRBD1 (7 bases). CDR3 length: 15 amino acids. Germline V gives CDR1 SNHLY, CDR2 FYNNEI. Trimming left V 2 bases short and J 3 bases short, with 14 bases between. The CDR3 loop is CASSESAGGLYEQYF. The CDR3 region has the DNA TGTGCCAGCAGTGAATCGGCAGGGGGGCTCTACGAGCAGTACTTC.

This chain uses TRBV28 with TRBJ2-5, with D possibly called TRBD1 or TRBD2 (5 bases each). The CDR3 extends over 18 amino acids. Trimming pared 3 bases from V and 2 bases from J, leaving 22 bases between. CDR1 is MDHEN and CDR2 is SYDVKM in the germline V gene. This chain's CDR3 is CASSFWDDATTEQETQYF. The DNA of the CDR3 is TGTGCCAGCAGTTTCTGGGACGACGCAACCACCGAGCAAGAGACCCAGTACTTC.

This sequence joins TRBV5-6 and TRBJ2-1; 9 bases map to TRBD1. Losses at the gene ends were 4 bases for V and 2 bases for J; bases not matched to a gene: 4. Germline lookup yields CDR1 SGHDT and CDR2 YYEEEE. This CDR3 spans 15 amino acids. The CDR3 DNA sequence: TGTGCCAGCAGCCCAGGGACAGGGCCCTACAATGAGCAGTTCTTC. It is translated as CASSPGTGPYNEQFF.

The chain couples TRBV11-2 to TRBJ2-7; D is uncertain. This CDR3 comprises 12 residues. The germline CDR1 and CDR2 sequences are SGHAT and FQNNGV. Between the trimmed V and J ends, which lost 5 bases and 2 bases, there was a span of 7 bases. The CDR3 DNA is TGTGCCAGCAGCCCCATCACCTACGAGCAGTACTTC. It codes for CASSPITYEQYF.

V usage is TRBV5-4 and J usage is TRBJ2-1; perhaps TRBD1 as D (6 bases). The CDR3 consists of 15 residues. Germline V gene lookup returns CDR1 SGHNT and CDR2 YYREEE (reference sequence). Trimming took 0 bases from V and 8 from J, leaving 15 bases between them. CDR3 residues: CASSLVQGSSDEQFF. For the CDR3, the DNA is TGTGCCAGCAGCTTGGTGCAGGGGTCATCGGATGAGCAGTTCTTC.

This clone appeared a few times. The chain uses TRBV7-9 and TRBJ2-7; 9 bases are a match to TRBD2. CDR1 is SEHNR and CDR2 is FQNEAQ in the germline V gene (reference sequence). The J segment lost 2 bases and the V segment lost 4 bases, leaving 6 bases of the junction unmatched. CDR3 size: 15 residues. CDR3 loop: CASSSPGLAPYEQYF. DNA of the CDR3: TGTGCCAGCAGCTCCCCGGGACTAGCCCCCTACGAGCAGTACTTC. The whole variable domain, filled in from reference TRBV7-9 and TRBJ2-7, reads DTGVSQNPRHKITKRGQNVTFRCDPISEHNRLYWYRQTLGQGPEFLTYFQNEAQLEKSRLLSDRFSAERPKGSFSTLEIQRTEQGDSAMYLCASSSPGLAPYEQYFGPGTRLTVT.

This chain links TRBV7-6 with TRBJ2-4, with 7 bases fitting TRBD2. V was clipped by 3 bases and J by 7 bases; unmatched bases: 9. CDR3 length: 15 amino acids. The V gene's germline CDR1 is SGHVS and CDR2 FNYEAQ. CDR3 residues: CASSLGSSGGNIQYF. CDR3 nucleotides: TGTGCCAGCAGCTTGGGGTCCTCCGGGGGGAACATTCAGTACTTC.

This clone appeared a few times. The chain uses TRBV7-9 and TRBJ2-4; D uncertain. The CDR3 spans 16 residues. CDR1 is SEHNR and CDR2 is FQNEAQ in the germline V gene (reference sequence). V was trimmed by 4 bases and J by 0 bases, leaving 13 bases between them. The DNA for the CDR3 is TGTGCCAGCAGCTCACCAGCTATTCTAGCCAAAAACATTCAGTACTTC. Translated, it gives CASSSPAILAKNIQYF.

This chain links TRBV29-1 with TRBJ2-7; TRBD2 might be the D (6 bases). CDR3 size: 15 residues. Trimming cost V 0 bases and J 2 bases, with 14 bases left between them. The germline CDR1 and CDR2 sequences are SQVTM and ANQGSEA. CDR3 loop: CSVEDWSGRTYEQYF. The DNA of the CDR3 is TGCAGCGTTGAAGATTGGAGCGGGCGAACCTACGAGCAGTACTTC.

The V gene is TRBV27, the J gene TRBJ2-1, with TRBD2 matching over 8 bases. V lost 5 bases to trimming and J lost 10 bases; unmatched junction nucleotides: 10. Germline V gene lookup returns CDR1 MNHEY and CDR2 SMNVEV (reference sequence). This CDR3 is 14 amino acids long. Here the CDR3 DNA reads TGTGCCAGCAGTCAAACGGGGGGGCCATGGGAGCAGTTCTTC. Translated: CASSQTGGPWEQFF.

The chain recombines TRBV9 with TRBJ2-1, with TRBD2 identical over 12 bases. The CDR3 spans 15 residues. V lost 3 bases and J lost 7; bases outside the gene matches: 5. Germline CDR1 is SGDLS and CDR2 is YYNGEE. CDR3 loop: CASSASGGARNEQFF. In nucleotides, the CDR3 is TGTGCCAGCAGCGCTAGCGGGGGGGCCAGGAATGAGCAGTTCTTC.

The sample holds a few counts of this clone. J is TRBJ2-3 and V is TRBV7-2; D perhaps matches TRBD2 (6 bases). The CDR3 is 14 amino acids. Germline V gives CDR1 SGHTA, CDR2 FQGNSA. The ends were cut back, 6 bases at V and 7 bases at J, with 17 bases in the middle. CDR3 sequence (DNA): TGTGCCAGCAGGGGACTTGAGTATGGGAATACGCAGTATTTT. This translates into CASRGLEYGNTQYF.

This clone has more than one count but fewer than ten. V usage is TRBV2 and J usage is TRBJ2-1, with 9 positions matching TRBD1. From germline, CDR1 is SNHLY and CDR2 FYNNEI. The CDR3 spans 16 residues. J gave up 7 bases and V 6 bases, and 13 bases lay outside the gene matches. The CDR3 sequence is CASRGPGDRARNEQFF. The CDR3 DNA is TGTGCCAGCAGGGGCCCGGGGGACAGGGCTAGGAATGAGCAGTTCTTC.

The V gene is TRBV7-9, the J gene TRBJ2-1; 10 bases are shared with TRBD2. Per the germline V gene, CDR1 is SEHNR and CDR2 is FQNEAQ (reference sequence). This CDR3 contains 16 residues. With 10 bases clipped from V and 7 bases from J, the junction kept 16 bases outside the gene matches. The CDR3 spells CATLSRESSGSNEQFF. The CDR3 DNA reads TGTGCCACCCTCAGCAGGGAGTCTAGCGGGAGTAATGAGCAGTTCTTC.

This clone appeared a few times. The rearrangement joins TRBV7-9 to TRBJ2-5, with D tentatively TRBD2 (5 bases). The CDR3 loop spans 15 amino acids. CDR1 is SEHNR and CDR2 is FQNEAQ in the germline V gene (reference sequence). V was trimmed by 5 bases and J by 5 bases, leaving 18 bases between them. CDR3 DNA sequence: TGTGCCAGCAGCAGACCGGGTTCGAGAGGGGAGACCCAGTACTTC. This gives the protein CASSRPGSRGETQYF. Supplemented by reference TRBV7-9 and TRBJ2-5, the full variable domain reads DTGVSQNPRHKITKRGQNVTFRCDPISEHNRLYWYRQTLGQGPEFLTYFQNEAQLEKSRLLSDRFSAERPKGSFSTLEIQRTEQGDSAMYLCASSRPGSRGETQYFGPGTRLLVL.

The sample holds a few counts of this clone. The chain uses TRBV4-1 and TRBJ2-7; D not resolved. The germline V gene encodes CDR1 MGHRA and CDR2 YSYEKL. Trimming pared 5 bases from V and 4 bases from J, leaving 12 bases between. This CDR3 has 13 residues. The CDR3 here is CASSTLSSYEQYF. DNA for the CDR3: TGCGCCAGCAGCACCTTGTCGAGTTACGAGCAGTACTTC.

This CDR3 reads CASSLTGADEQYF. DNA of the CDR3: TGCGCCAGCAGCTTGACAGGGGCGGACGAGCAGTACTTC. J is TRBJ2-7 and V is TRBV5-1; 7 nucleotides agree with TRBD1. Germline CDR1 and CDR2: SGHRS and YFSETQ. V lost 1 base to trimming and J lost 5 bases; unmatched junction nucleotides: 3. CDR3 length equals 13 residues.

The chain employs TRBV4-1 and TRBJ1-1; 8 nucleotides line up with TRBD1. Germline CDR1 MGHRA, CDR2 YSYEKL. The J segment lost 4 bases and the V segment lost 4 bases, leaving 5 bases of the junction unmatched. The CDR3 has 14 amino acids. CDR3 sequence: CASSPTGVVTEAFF. In nucleotides, the CDR3 is TGCGCCAGCAGCCCGACAGGGGTGGTCACTGAAGCTTTCTTT.

This clone was picked up a small number of times. The chain employs TRBV7-9 and TRBJ1-2, with D possibly matching TRBD1 (5 bases). The V gene's germline CDR1 is SEHNR and CDR2 FQNEAQ (reference sequence). Trimming shortened V by 8 bases and J by 5 bases, and 6 bases separated the two germline ends. The CDR3 totals 10 residues. Written as DNA, the CDR3 is TGTGCCAGCGGGGGGTATGGCTACACCTTC. It is translated as CASGGYGYTF.

This clone was counted a few times. V usage is TRBV28 and J usage is TRBJ2-7, with a weak D call TRBD2 (6 bases). The CDR3 covers 14 residues. CDR1 is MDHEN and CDR2 is SYDVKM in the germline V gene. V lost 2 bases and J 4 bases, leaving 12 bases between the germline ends. CDR3 sequence (DNA): TGTGCCAGCAGTTTAGGGAGGAGCAGGTACGAGCAGTACTTC. Its protein product is CASSLGRSRYEQYF.

This chain links TRBV7-9 with TRBJ1-1, with D possibly TRBD1 on 6 matching bases. In germline, CDR1 is SEHNR, CDR2 FQNEAQ (reference sequence). V dropped 4 bases and J dropped 9 bases, with 18 bases sitting between them. CDR3 length equals 14 residues. The CDR3: CASSSDETQGKAFF. CDR3 coding DNA: TGTGCCAGCAGCTCCGATGAAACACAGGGAAAAGCTTTCTTT.

A few counts support this clone. The chain recombines TRBV5-1 with TRBJ2-7, with 10 bases that match TRBD1. This CDR3 spans 15 amino acids. V lost 3 bases and J lost 6; bases outside the gene matches: 9. CDR1 and CDR2 (germline): SGHRS, YFSETQ. The CDR3 coding sequence is TGCGCCAGCAGCTCCTGGACAGGGGGTAGTGCCGAGCAGTACTTC. It codes for CASSSWTGGSAEQYF.

The chain employs TRBV27 and TRBJ2-6, with D unclear. This CDR3 region has 14 residues. Trimming left V 7 bases short and J 3 bases short, with 10 bases between. Per the germline V gene, CDR1 is MNHEY and CDR2 is SMNVEV (reference sequence). The CDR3 DNA follows: TGTGCCAGCAAACGCGATGGTGGGGCCAACGTCCTGACTTTC. It translates to CASKRDGGANVLTF.